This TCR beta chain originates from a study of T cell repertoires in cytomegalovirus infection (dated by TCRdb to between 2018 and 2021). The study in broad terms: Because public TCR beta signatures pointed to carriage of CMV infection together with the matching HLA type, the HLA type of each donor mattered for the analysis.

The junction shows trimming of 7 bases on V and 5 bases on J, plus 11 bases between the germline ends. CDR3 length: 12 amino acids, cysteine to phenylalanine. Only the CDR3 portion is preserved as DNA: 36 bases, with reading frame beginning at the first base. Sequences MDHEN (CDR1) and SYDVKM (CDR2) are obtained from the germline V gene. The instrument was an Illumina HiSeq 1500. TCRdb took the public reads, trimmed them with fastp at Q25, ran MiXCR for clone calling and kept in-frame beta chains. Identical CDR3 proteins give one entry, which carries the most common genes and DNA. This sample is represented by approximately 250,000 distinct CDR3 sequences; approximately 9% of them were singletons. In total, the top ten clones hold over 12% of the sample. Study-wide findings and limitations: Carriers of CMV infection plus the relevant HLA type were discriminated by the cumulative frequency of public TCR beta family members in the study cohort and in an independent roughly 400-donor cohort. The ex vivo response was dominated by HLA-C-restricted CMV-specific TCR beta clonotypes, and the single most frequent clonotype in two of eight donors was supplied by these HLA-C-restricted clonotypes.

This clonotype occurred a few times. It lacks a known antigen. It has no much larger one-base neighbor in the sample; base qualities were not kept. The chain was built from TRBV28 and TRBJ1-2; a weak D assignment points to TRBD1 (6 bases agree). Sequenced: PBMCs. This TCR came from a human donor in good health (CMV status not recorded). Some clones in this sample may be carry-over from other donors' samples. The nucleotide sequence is TGTGCCAGCAAACAGGGCATATATGGCTACACCTTC. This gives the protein CASKQGIYGYTF.